This entry lists 22 T cell receptor beta chains sequenced from one sample in a study of sequential checkpoint blockade in melanoma. The treatment: randomized to nivolumab then ipilimumab (arm A) or the reverse (arm B). Measured with immunoSEQ multiplex PCR; TCRdb has only the in-frame clones, and not every one. Of roughly 20,000 clones listed, roughly two thirds are singletons. This material consisted of tumor tissue (inferred from file names), taken from a patient given nivolumab and ipilimumab in sequence. The receptors originated from a human donor with melanoma.

The gene calls are TRBV28 and TRBJ2-7; a weak D match, TRBD2 (6 bases). Trimming stripped 7 bases from V and 2 bases from J, with 12 bases between. CDR3 length: 13 amino acids. Germline assignment: CDR1 MDHEN and CDR2 SYDVKM. CDR3 in amino acids: CASTSSVAYEQYF. CDR3 nucleotides: TGTGCCAGCACATCTAGCGTTGCCTACGAGCAGTACTTC.

The rearrangement uses TRBV6-8 and TRBJ2-4, with TRBD2 matching over 13 bases. Germline V gives CDR1 MNHGY, CDR2 SAAAGT. V lost 5 bases, J lost 4 bases, and 8 bases stayed unmatched. There are 17 residues in the CDR3. CDR3 DNA sequence: TGTGCCAGCAGTGACCGGACTAGCGGGGGACTTAAAAACATTCAGTACTTC. It yields the protein CASSDRTSGGLKNIQYF.

This clone has a single count. This chain joins TRBV19 and TRBJ2-1, with 12 nucleotides matching TRBD2. The CDR3 totals 15 residues. The V gene end was trimmed by 5 bases and the J gene end by 8 bases; junction bases not matched to a gene: 7. Germline V gene lookup returns CDR1 LNHDA and CDR2 SQIVND (reference sequence). The CDR3 nucleotides read TGTGCCAGTAGTGAGACTAGCGGGAGTGGGTATGAGCAGTTCTTC. Protein sequence: CASSETSGSGYEQFF.

J is TRBJ1-5 and V is TRBV6-8; 8 bases are shared with TRBD1. This CDR3 has 17 residues. CDR1 is MNHGY and CDR2 is SAAAGT in the germline V gene. After removal of 2 bases from V and 1 base from J, the junction contained 7 bases not matched to a gene. The chain's CDR3 is CASSYAGQAWSNQPQHF. The CDR3 DNA is TGTGCCAGCAGTTACGCGGGACAGGCCTGGAGCAATCAGCCCCAGCATTTT.

The gene calls are TRBV29-1 and TRBJ2-7; D is perhaps TRBD2 (6 bases). The CDR3 has 13 residues. Germline V lookup: CDR1 SQVTM, CDR2 ANQGSEA. The V and J ends lost 6 bases and 0 bases respectively, with 12 bases between them. The CDR3 here is CSVSGWSSYEQYF. As DNA, the CDR3 is TGCAGCGTGAGCGGGTGGAGCTCCTACGAGCAGTACTTC.

CDR3 DNA: TGTGCCCCCAAGGAGGGTCCCGTGGGCGGGACGAACACCGGGGAGCTGTTTTTT. Amino acids: CAPKEGPVGGTNTGELFF. The V gene is TRBV6-8, the J gene TRBJ2-2, with D possibly being TRBD2 (6 bases). V was trimmed by 11 bases and J by 0 bases, leaving 25 bases between them. The germline gives CDR1 MNHGY, CDR2 SAAAGT. The CDR3 loop spans 18 amino acids.

V is TRBV11-3 and J is TRBJ2-7; the D call may be TRBD1 or TRBD2 (6 bases each). CDR1 is SGHNT and CDR2 is YENEEA in the germline V gene. The CDR3 is 15 amino acids. Trimming shortened V by 1 base and J by 3 bases, and 13 bases separated the two germline ends. The CDR3, as DNA: TGTGCCAGCAGCTTAGGACAGGTCGGGGGCTACGAGCAGTACTTC. This encodes CASSLGQVGGYEQYF.

The chain employs TRBV15 and TRBJ1-4; TRBD1 might be the D (6 bases). In germline, CDR1 is LNHNV, CDR2 YYDKDF (reference sequence). V was trimmed by 4 bases and J by 4 bases, leaving 16 bases between them. CDR3 length equals 16 residues. CDR3 nucleotides: TGTGCCACCAGCACAACCCGACAGGAGTTTAATGAAAAACTGTTTTTT. Protein sequence: CATSTTRQEFNEKLFF. Together with reference TRBV15 and TRBJ1-4, the CDR3 gives the full variable domain: DAMVIQNPRYQVTQFGKPVTLSCSQTLNHNVMYWYQQKSSQAPKLLFHYYDKDFNNEADTPDNFQSRRPNTSFCFLDIRSPGLGDTAMYLCATSTTRQEFNEKLFFGSGTQLSVL.

V gene TRBV19 combines with J gene TRBJ1-5, with 8 bases that match TRBD1. V shed 3 bases and J 0 bases; nucleotides not matched to a gene: 10. This CDR3 spans 18 amino acids. Looked up from germline, CDR1 is LNHDA and CDR2 is SQIVND (reference sequence). DNA for the CDR3: TGTGCCAGTAGTATCGGGACAGGAGGGACTTATAGCAATCAGCCCCAGCATTTT. Protein: CASSIGTGGTYSNQPQHF.

V gene TRBV18 combines with J gene TRBJ1-1; D is undetermined. The CDR3 is 14 amino acids. Germline CDR1 KGHSH, CDR2 LQKENI. Trimming took 2 bases from V and 5 from J, leaving 12 bases between them. The CDR3 bases are TGTGCCAGCTCACCAGAAGAGGGTTGGACTGAAGCTTTCTTT. Residues: CASSPEEGWTEAFF.

In regard to this clone: Within the sample, other DNA sequences also encode this same CDR3. J is TRBJ2-5 and V is TRBV18, with D possibly TRBD2 on 5 matching bases. The germline V gene has CDR1 KGHSH and CDR2 LQKENI. V was clipped by 0 bases and J by 4 bases, with 9 bases between them. The CDR3 is 14 amino acids. CDR3 residues: CASSPPTGRETQYF. The DNA for the CDR3 is TGTGCCAGCTCACCACCGACGGGAAGAGAGACCCAGTACTTC.

The chain recombines TRBV29-1 with TRBJ2-7, with D hard to call. With 4 bases removed from V and 2 bases from J, the gap between germline ends came to 9 bases. Germline assignment: CDR1 SQVTM and CDR2 ANQGSEA. This CDR3 region has 12 residues. The CDR3 DNA reads as TGCAGCGTTGTCCTAACGCCCTACGAGCAGTACTTC. Translation: CSVVLTPYEQYF.

The rearrangement joins TRBV11-3 to TRBJ2-7; D is possibly TRBD2 (6 bases). V was trimmed by 5 bases and J by 3 bases, leaving 20 bases between them. The CDR3 runs to 16 residues. Germline loops: CDR1 SGHNT, CDR2 YENEEA. Written as DNA, the CDR3 is TGTGCCAGCAGCACGGACGCACTAGCTAGCTTCTACGAGCAGTACTTC. It translates to CASSTDALASFYEQYF.

The chain links TRBV6-8 to TRBJ2-1; D call uncertain. Germline V lookup: CDR1 MNHGY, CDR2 SAAAGT. Deletions cut 10 bases from V and 5 bases from J, with 21 bases between. The CDR3 extends over 15 amino acids. The CDR3 spells CATDLSMWSNNEQFF. The CDR3 region has the DNA TGTGCCACCGACCTTTCAATGTGGAGCAACAATGAGCAGTTCTTC.

The CDR3 DNA sequence: TGTGCCAGCAGCCGCGCGGGTGTTCAAGAGACCCAGTACTTC. This translates into CASSRAGVQETQYF. The chain combines TRBV28 with TRBJ2-5, with D possibly TRBD2 on 5 matching bases. The ends were cut back, 6 bases at V and 2 bases at J, with 13 bases in the middle. The CDR3 runs to 14 residues. CDR1 is MDHEN, CDR2 SYDVKM, per germline.

V and J are TRBV19 and TRBJ2-7, with TRBD2 identical over 7 bases. The V and J ends lost 6 bases and 2 bases, in that order; junction bases with no gene match: 16. Germline CDR1 reads LNHDA; CDR2 reads SQIVND (reference sequence). CDR3 size: 17 residues. CDR3 sequence (DNA): TGTGCCAGTAGACCGAGTGGGGGGAGGGGCGGTACCTACGAGCAGTACTTC. This gives the protein CASRPSGGRGGTYEQYF.

This chain links TRBV5-1 with TRBJ2-5; D is possibly TRBD1 (5 bases). The ends were cut back, 0 bases at V and 5 bases at J, with 17 bases in the middle. CDR1 is SGHRS, CDR2 YFSETQ, per germline. CDR3 length equals 16 residues. DNA of the CDR3: TGCGCCAGCAGCTTGGATGGAAGGGGCGTGACGGAGACCCAGTACTTC. Encoded protein: CASSLDGRGVTETQYF.

The rearrangement links TRBV6-8 to TRBJ1-4; D might be TRBD1 (5 bases). CDR1 is MNHGY, CDR2 SAAAGT, per germline. The CDR3 covers 14 residues. Trimming took 7 bases from V and 5 from J, leaving 14 bases between them. The CDR3 reads CASTTQAVNEKLFF. DNA of the CDR3: TGTGCCAGCACCACACAGGCCGTCAATGAAAAACTGTTTTTT.

The rearrangement joins TRBV18 to TRBJ2-2; the D gene is possibly TRBD2 (6 bases). The CDR3 has 17 amino acids. Germline CDR1 reads KGHSH; CDR2 reads LQKENI. V lost 2 bases, J lost 1 base, and 14 bases lay in between. CDR3 sequence reads: CASSPYSGLKNTGELFF. The CDR3 DNA reads as TGTGCCAGCTCACCATACTCGGGACTTAAGAACACCGGGGAGCTGTTTTTT.

This clone is a singleton in its sample. The genes are TRBV30 and TRBJ1-1; no clear D gene. This CDR3 region has 13 residues. V lost 0 bases, J lost 6 bases, and 11 bases lay in between. CDR1 GTSNPN and CDR2 SVGIG come from the germline V gene (reference sequence). CDR3 residues: CAWSVGLSAEAFF. For the CDR3, the DNA is TGTGCCTGGAGTGTAGGTCTCTCCGCTGAAGCTTTCTTT.

This sequence joins TRBV19 and TRBJ2-7; D may correspond to TRBD1 or TRBD2 (6 bases each). Looked up from germline, CDR1 is LNHDA and CDR2 is SQIVND (reference sequence). V gave up 2 bases and J gave up 3 bases, with 11 bases separating them. This CDR3 contains 14 residues. CDR3 DNA sequence: TGTGCCAGTAGTATACGGGGGCCCTTCTACGAGCAGTACTTC. Protein product: CASSIRGPFYEQYF.

This clone was observed once. The V and J genes are TRBV30 and TRBJ1-2; 7 nucleotides agree with TRBD1. Germline values: CDR1 GTSNPN, CDR2 SVGIG (reference sequence). V was clipped by 1 base and J by 0 bases; unmatched bases: 5. This CDR3 has 15 amino acids. In DNA, the CDR3 is TGTGCCTGGAGTGACAGGGGACGAGCTAACTATGGCTACACCTTC. It specifies CAWSDRGRANYGYTF.